This T cell receptor (beta chain) came from a study of T-cell reconstitution after alpha-beta-depleted transplantation in children (dated by TCRdb to 2015 to 2016). Some background on the complete study: The study quantitatively tracked T-cell immune reconstitution after TCRalphabeta/CD19-depleted allogeneic hematopoietic cell transplantation in children using TCR repertoire profiling.

This clonotype occurred a few times. What this receptor recognizes is not known. Per-nucleotide qualities are absent, and no much larger clonotype sits a single base away. The method was PCR. Sequencing was performed on an Illumina HiSeq 2500. To normalize quantification of the TCRbeta repertoire, the TCR libraries were built with molecular barcoding that relied on unique molecular identifiers. Clones were called with MiXCR by TCRdb after fastp trimmed the public reads at Q25, and only in-frame beta chains were retained. Under each unique CDR3 protein, matching rows form one entry showing the most common genes and DNA. For this sample the table gives about 580,000 distinct CDR3 sequences, of which over 20% were detected only once. Jointly, the top ten make up under 45% of the sample. The sample's treatment or condition label is to be understood as: allogeneic hematopoietic cell transplantation with graft depleted of TCRalphabeta T cells and CD19 B cells. TCRalphabeta/CD19-depleted allogeneic hematopoietic cell grafts were given to the transplant recipients, all of whom were children.

The study at large found these results: The high TCRbeta diversity at day 60 in some patients was ascribed to recipient T cells and intrathymic progenitors that had survived conditioning. The apparently early recovery of alphabetaT-cell counts about two months after transplant reportedly depended on only several hundred rapidly expanded clones that came from non-depleted graft cells. Hyperexpanded clone frequencies declined over subsequent months; after one year, T-cell counts and TCRbeta diversity were mostly attributed to newly produced T cells.

CDR1 and CDR2 are read off the germline V gene as SQVTM and ANQGSEA. The CDR3 runs 11 residues from the cysteine to the phenylalanine. Only the CDR3 portion is preserved as DNA: 33 bases, with reading frame beginning at the first base. The trim is 5 bases for V and 8 bases for J, with a gap of 10 bases between the germline ends. The clonotype originates from a boy younger than two with Wiskott-Aldrich syndrome, due to receive a stem cell transplant. The chain was built from TRBV29-1 and TRBJ2-1, with the identity of the D gene unclear. The source material was PBMCs, sampled before TCRalphabeta/CD19-depleted stem cell transplant. The CDR3 region has the sequence CSVSEVHEQFF. The base sequence is TGCAGCGTTAGCGAGGTGCATGAGCAGTTCTTC.